The clone carrying this TCR beta chain occurred many times. Its matching antigen is unknown. This specimen belongs to a study of regulatory T cells in long-lasting Graves disease. Overall study context: Those Graves' patients who were newly diagnosed had been on antithyroid drugs under 3 months. Overall study results and limits: Under persistent disease, TRBV28, TRBJ1-2 and TRBJ2-5 were used preferentially. Less diverse TCR repertoires were seen in persistent Graves' patients than in newly diagnosed ones.

Germline loops: CDR1 SEHNR, CDR2 FQNEAQ (reference sequence). V lost 5 bases to trimming and J lost 2 bases, with 10 bases between them. The CDR3 is 13 amino acids. Arm-PCR of CDR3 regions with iRepertoire HTBI primers generated TCR beta libraries. Each CDR3 protein gets one entry after TCRdb re-called the multiplex PCR reads with MiXCR. This sample has roughly 500,000 distinct CDR3 sequences; 12% occur once, and the top ten carry roughly 8.9%. This sample's time point: newly diagnosed GD, antithyroid drugs for less than 3 months. PBMCs provided the RNA from which the TCR library was made. Another study also made use of these data, one on T cells in Graves' hyperthyroidism and ophthalmopathy. That source adds: Using the HTBI primer set, a first-round RT-PCR was run on the TCR CDR3.

This chain connects TRBV7-9 to TRBJ2-7; a weak D match, TRBD2 (6 bases). Sequencing used peripheral blood mononuclear cells (PBMCs), obtained at new diagnosis, from a patient treated with antithyroid drugs. The sequence came from a woman aged 25 to 45 with Graves disease. Here the CDR3 DNA reads TGTGCCAGCAGCACCGGAGGGACCTACGAGCAGTACTTC. Amino acids: CASSTGGTYEQYF.